The entry below describes one T cell receptor (beta chain). Russia was home to the donors, healthy Caucasian individuals aged about 6 to 100. Per-sample yields of isolated PBMCs were at least 7 million. Primers used in a second PCR of about 6 to 11 cycles were a sample-barcoded 5' primer and a J-beta primer mix. A single record per CDR3 protein comes from TCRdb applying MiXCR to the 5' RACE reads. The table has hundreds of thousands of distinct CDR3 sequences, more than 45% seen once. This sample is part of a study of blood T cells in healthy people across ages. Study information: Template switching captured about one barcoded beta molecule per two T cells.

There are 16 residues in the CDR3. J is TRBJ2-7 and V is TRBV21-1; the DNA was not used to check the table's D call, TRBD2. TRBV21-1 is given as a pseudogene. What was sequenced was blood. The source is a man aged 60 to 69 in good health. The CDR3 region is CASSKGRTRGRYEQYF. CDR3 DNA sequence: TGTGCCAGCAGCAAAGGGAGGACCAGGGGGAGGTACGAGCAGTACTTC.